This T cell receptor beta chain emerged from a study of shared clonotypes between healthy human individuals. The overall study: A couple of women and three men aged 18 to 49 served as donors. Study findings and constraints: It was expected that sequencing depth would affect clonotype sharing among donors.

The CDR3 is 15 residues long. The ends lost 6 bases at V and 4 bases at J; junction bases unmatched: 7. Germline CDR1 SNHLY, CDR2 FYNNEI. Profiling relied on immunoSEQ multiplex PCR, and the TCRdb table lists in-frame clones only, not all of them. The sample yields about 480,000 clones, about 75% seen once. As to this clone: Its antigen is not known.

This sequence joins TRBV2 and TRBJ2-1; 9 positions agree with TRBD1. Material for sequencing was PBMCs. The clonotype originates from a woman aged 40 to 50 in good health. Some clones in this sample may be carry-over from other donors' samples. CDR3 sequence reads: CASRGDRGEYNEQFF. CDR3 bases: TGTGCCAGCAGGGGTGACAGGGGGGAATACAATGAGCAGTTCTTC.